The clone carrying this T cell receptor (beta chain) was observed a handful of times. What it recognizes is unknown. The ends were cut back, 6 bases at V and 4 bases at J, with 11 bases in the middle. The CDR3 sequence is 12 residues long. The germline V gene encodes CDR1 DFQATT and CDR2 SNEGSKA (reference sequence). The data belong to a study of identical twins. General observations from the study: Partly confounded zero-insertion analyses could result from invariant MAIT and iNKT cells. The study based its conclusions on cross-sectional statistical analysis and did not follow the same donors. Abundant beta clonotypes from cord blood bore fewer insertions; memory repertoires lacked this pattern.

TCRdb called the 5' RACE reads again in MiXCR, with one record for every CDR3 protein. The data contain approximately 220,000 distinct CDR3 sequences, 9.4% of them singletons. The sequence derives from a woman aged 18-35 years in good health. The chain uses TRBV20-1 and TRBJ2-3; possibly TRBD1 for D (6 bases). The sample was memory (CD45RO+) T cells sorted from blood. The CDR3 here is CSAERGSDTQYF. CDR3 nucleotide sequence: TGCAGTGCAGAAAGGGGGTCAGATACGCAGTATTTT.